The clone carrying this T cell receptor (beta chain) was seen a few times. This CDR3 region has 16 residues. Germline lookup yields CDR1 LGHNA and CDR2 YNFKEQ. With 0 bases removed from V and 4 bases from J, the gap between germline ends came to 14 bases. Using its own MiXCR run on the PCR reads, TCRdb lists one record per CDR3 protein. The sample has about 25,000 distinct CDR3 sequences, more than 35% seen once. The data belong to a study of tumor-infiltrating lymphocytes in oesophageal squamous cell carcinoma. The source of this sequence is a male donor with esophageal squamous cell carcinoma. This chain links TRBV4-2 with TRBJ2-3, with D hard to call. Source material: esophageal tumor tissue. As DNA, the CDR3 is TGTGCCAGCAGCCAAGACCCGGGTGAAGGACCAGATACGCAGTATTTT. Translated: CASSQDPGEGPDTQYF.